These T cell receptor beta chains were read from a single sample in a study of blood T cell repertoires in COVID-19. Generated by immunoSEQ multiplex PCR, the TCRdb table keeps only in-frame clones and is missing some. The table includes 250,000 or so clones, about 83% detected once. The specimen was peripheral blood. All receptors derive from a man aged 30 to 39 who had recovered from COVID-19. CDR3s include the opening cysteine and the closing phenylalanine or tryptophan.

v_gene	j_gene	CDR3aa
TRBV4-1	TRBJ1-2	CASSQEFGQGDGYTF
TRBV3-1/TRBV3-2	TRBJ1-1	CASSRFRGITEAFF
TRBV2	TRBJ1-2	CASSGTANYGYTF
TRBV27	TRBJ2-1	CASSLSGRGSYNEQFF
TRBV15	TRBJ2-1	CATSRHSSDRIDEQFF
TRBV7-2	TRBJ2-1	CASRFSGGPGEEQFF
TRBV9	TRBJ2-7	CASSVGGSADNYEQYF
TRBV2	TRBJ1-6	CASPKGGDSPLHF
TRBV7-6	TRBJ2-7	CASSLGTGDPHEQYF
TRBV6-1	TRBJ2-7	CASSEELAVASPYEQYF
TRBV27	TRBJ2-1	CASRMTSGGYNEQFF
TRBV28	TRBJ2-1	CASSLGDRDEQFF
TRBV18	TRBJ1-2	CASSPFYGRDGYTF
TRBV5-4	TRBJ1-3	CASTPGEPSGNTIYF
TRBV28	TRBJ1-1	CASSFRAEAFF
TRBV20-1	TRBJ1-3	CSASSGGAGNTIYF
TRBV12-3/TRBV12-4	TRBJ1-2	CASSLVRVSGYTF
TRBV5-1	TRBJ2-3	CASSRWTGSTDTQYF
TRBV2	TRBJ1-6	CASRGDQEGPLHF
TRBV19	TRBJ1-2	CASRPAGITNYGYTF
TRBV5-1	TRBJ2-3	CASSLTTTRTDTQYF
TRBV10-3	TRBJ1-2	CAISISGGGYGYTF
TRBV4-1	TRBJ2-2	CASSQGLRGRNTGELFF
TRBV5-6	TRBJ2-1	CASRENNEQFF
TRBV27	TRBJ2-1	CASRPPGSNYNEQFF
TRBV9	TRBJ1-1	CASSVAPLDSTEAFF
TRBV5-1	TRBJ1-3	CASSLGREGNTIYF
TRBV4-1	TRBJ2-2	CASSPSTGELFF
TRBV2	TRBJ2-5	CASSEVAGGRETQYF
TRBV5-4	TRBJ2-7	CASRRGTGQDEQYF
TRBV6-1	TRBJ1-1	CASSDISEAFF